This TCR beta chain was identified in a study of cytomegalovirus exposure and HLA in healthy donors. The primer mix had 60 Vbeta and 13 Jbeta primers. In the authors' workflow: In a later analysis, roughly 11 million of about 80 million unique beta chains occurred in at least two donors. Profiled with immunoSEQ multiplex PCR; TCRdb holds only in-frame clones, not every one. That table is the source of V, J and clone size, and D and trimming were worked out from the DNA. The sample has 30,000 to 35,000 clones, and its top ten clones hold 3% to 3.5%. Overall study findings and caveats: Rarity held for most TCR sequences, but there were some public TCRs that occurred in many donors. The study listed 164 cytomegalovirus-associated TCR beta chains.

This CDR3 has 16 residues. V gave up 2 bases and J gave up 5 bases; unmatched junction bases: 10. Germline CDR1 is SGHRS and CDR2 is YFSETQ. About this clone: The antigen is undetermined.

This chain connects TRBV5-1 to TRBJ2-3, with TRBD2 identical over 8 bases. The clonotype was recovered from a woman aged 40 to 49 in good health and CMV-seropositive. Sequencing was carried out using PBMCs. The CDR3: CASSFFGTSQEDTQYF. For the CDR3, the DNA is TGCGCCAGCAGCTTCTTTGGGACTAGTCAAGAAGATACGCAGTATTTT.